This note documents a single TCR beta chain sequence. No antigen is known for it. The source of the sample is a study of CD8+CD57+ T cells in acquired aplastic anemia. The wider study: The mean DNA yield obtained from sorted CD4+ and CD8+ cells came to around 3 ug. Sequencing produced an average of about 11 million reads per healthy donor for CD4+ cells. General study points: Patients and controls turned out to have 25 to 30 CD8+ CDR3 sequences in common. In CD8+ cells, Simpson's diversity showed no significant difference between patients and controls.

The germline CDR1 and CDR2 sequences are LNHDA and SQIVND (reference sequence). The CDR3 contains 12 residues. The trim removed 4 bases at V and 12 bases at J, leaving 6 bases unmatched. Genomic DNA, serving as template, underwent TCR beta VDJ and CDR3 profiling. TCRdb passed the reads through MiXCR, listing each CDR3 protein once. The repertoire has approximately 200,000 distinct CDR3 sequences, approximately 57% of them found once; the top ten carry around 32%. Sequenced sample: sorted CD4+, CD8+, or CD8+CD57+ T cells (not recorded which) from PBMCs. The sequence derives from a human donor in good health. V and J are TRBV19 and TRBJ1-1, with 9 bases matching TRBD1. The CDR3, as DNA: TGTGCCAGTAGTACGAGGGACAGGGAGTCTTTCTTT. Translating gives CASSTRDRESFF.